This entry features one T cell receptor (beta chain) sequence. The antigen is undetermined. Time point: new active TB diagnosis, blood taken before or within 7 days of starting treatment. The germline CDR1 and CDR2 sequences are SEHNR and FQNEAQ (reference sequence). This CDR3 comprises 12 residues. Between the trimmed V and J ends, which lost 5 bases and 4 bases, there was a span of 8 bases. Repertoires were generated with immunoSEQ multiplex PCR, while TCRdb's copy carries only in-frame clones and drops some. The sample has about 38,000 clones; roughly 94% are singletons. This entry comes from a study of T cells in tuberculosis. Study information: Blood was taken before or within 7 days of anti-tuberculosis therapy.

The study's findings and limits: Samples were chosen by availability of cryopreserved specimens. GMM-specific TCRs were nearer to active tuberculosis alpha repertoires, suggesting expansion. The TCR-beta difference was not significant; alpha differences partly reflected length.

The source of this sequence is an adult with tuberculosis. The chain employs TRBV7-9 and TRBJ1-2; D is uncertain. This specimen consisted of PBMCs, obtained at tuberculosis diagnosis. The chain's CDR3 is CASSPNIYGYTF. For the CDR3, the DNA is TGTGCCAGCAGCCCTAATATCTATGGCTACACCTTC.